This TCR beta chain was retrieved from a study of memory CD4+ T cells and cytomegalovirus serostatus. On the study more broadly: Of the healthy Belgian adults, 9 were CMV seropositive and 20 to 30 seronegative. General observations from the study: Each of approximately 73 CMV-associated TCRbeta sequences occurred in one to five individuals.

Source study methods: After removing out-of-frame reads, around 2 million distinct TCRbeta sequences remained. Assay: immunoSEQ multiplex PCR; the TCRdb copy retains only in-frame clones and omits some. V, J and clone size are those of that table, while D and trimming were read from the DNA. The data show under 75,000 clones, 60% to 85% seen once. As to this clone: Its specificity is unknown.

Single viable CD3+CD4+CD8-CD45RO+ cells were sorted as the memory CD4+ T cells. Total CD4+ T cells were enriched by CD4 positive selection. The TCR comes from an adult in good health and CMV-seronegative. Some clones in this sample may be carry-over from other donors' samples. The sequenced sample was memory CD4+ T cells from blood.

The CDR3 sequence: CASSELDGGREKLFF. In nucleotides, the CDR3 is TGTGCCAGCAGTGAACTCGATGGGGGACGTGAAAAACTGTTTTTT. The chain is built from TRBV6-1 and TRBJ1-4, with D perhaps TRBD1 (5 bases). The CDR3 runs to 15 residues. Deletions cut 2 bases from V and 7 bases from J, with 14 bases between. Per the germline V gene, CDR1 is MNHNS and CDR2 is SASEGT.